The 23 T cell receptor beta chains presented below share a single source sample, sequenced in a study of shared clonotypes between healthy human individuals. Method: immunoSEQ multiplex PCR; TCRdb's copy keeps in-frame clones and lacks some. The table shows 500,000 to 550,000 clones, with approximately 95% occurring only once. Sequencing was performed on naive CD4+ T cells sorted from blood. The sample's subset: CD45RA+ positively selected. These receptors were taken from a woman aged 25 to 39 in good health.

This sequence joins TRBV4-1 and TRBJ1-5; D perhaps matches TRBD1 (6 bases). The CDR3 is 17 residues long. V dropped 1 base and J dropped 6 bases, with 19 bases sitting between them. Germline-derived CDR1 and CDR2 are MGHRA and YSYEKL. The CDR3 coding sequence is TGCGCCAGCAGCCAAGTGGGTCTGAGGGGGATAGGTCAGCCCCAGCATTTT. This translates into CASSQVGLRGIGQPQHF.

J is TRBJ2-1 and V is TRBV7-2; no firm D call. This CDR3 has 16 amino acids. Trimming pared 5 bases from V and 4 bases from J, leaving 18 bases between. Germline loops: CDR1 SGHTA, CDR2 FQGNSA. The CDR3 DNA reads TGTGCCAGCAGCCGAGGACGAAGCGCATCGTACAATGAGCAGTTCTTC. This encodes CASSRGRSASYNEQFF.

The V and J genes are TRBV7-9 and TRBJ1-3, with D possibly being TRBD1 (6 bases). V was shortened by 5 bases and J by 0 bases, with 14 bases between the two germline ends. CDR3 length: 16 residues. Germline CDR1 SEHNR, CDR2 FQNEAQ (reference sequence). CDR3 region: CASSVQGLSSGNTIYF. Here the CDR3 DNA reads TGTGCCAGCAGCGTACAGGGCCTGAGCTCTGGAAACACCATATATTTT.

The rearrangement links TRBV7-9 to TRBJ2-2; D is undetermined. This CDR3 is built from 12 residues. Between the trimmed V and J ends, which lost 5 bases and 4 bases, there was a span of 5 bases. Germline V gene lookup returns CDR1 SEHNR and CDR2 FQNEAQ (reference sequence). The CDR3 here is CASSRATGELFF. Written as DNA, the CDR3 is TGTGCCAGCAGCCGGGCCACCGGGGAGCTGTTTTTT.

The CDR3 loop is CASGTSGSYEQYF. CDR3 in DNA: TGTGCCAGCGGGACTAGCGGATCCTACGAGCAGTACTTC. This sequence joins TRBV27 and TRBJ2-7; TRBD2 aligns across 11 bases. The germline V gene encodes CDR1 MNHEY and CDR2 SMNVEV (reference sequence). V lost 8 bases and J lost 1; bases outside the gene matches: 1. This CDR3 contains 13 residues.

The chain carries TRBV7-2 and TRBJ2-3, with TRBD2 identical over 9 bases. The J segment lost 1 base and the V segment lost 4 bases, leaving 0 bases of the junction unmatched. The germline CDR1 and CDR2 sequences are SGHTA and FQGNSA. The CDR3 contains 14 residues. The CDR3 reads CASSWTSGTDTQYF. CDR3 bases: TGTGCCAGCAGCTGGACTAGCGGCACAGATACGCAGTATTTT.

Comment on this clone: This same CDR3 is encoded by further DNA sequences in the sample. This sequence joins TRBV28 and TRBJ2-2; possibly TRBD1 or TRBD2 for D (5 bases each). V was clipped by 4 bases and J by 4 bases, with 10 bases between them. The CDR3 spans 14 residues. Per germline, CDR1 MDHEN and CDR2 SYDVKM. CDR3 bases: TGTGCCAGCAGTTCCACGGGACGCACCGGGGAGCTGTTTTTT. It yields the protein CASSSTGRTGELFF.

The gene calls are TRBV5-6 and TRBJ2-7, with 9 positions matching TRBD1. V lost 7 bases, J lost 4 bases, and 6 bases stayed unmatched. In germline, CDR1 is SGHDT, CDR2 YYEEEE. The CDR3 extends over 13 amino acids. The chain's CDR3 is CASRDRVGYEQYF. CDR3 DNA sequence: TGTGCCAGCCGGGACAGGGTTGGGTACGAGCAGTACTTC.

This clone occurred once. The chain has TRBV5-1 and TRBJ2-3, with D unclear. CDR3 length equals 16 residues. Germline V gene data show CDR1 as SGHRS and CDR2 as YFSETQ. The ends were cut back, 5 bases at V and 0 bases at J, with 16 bases in the middle. Written as DNA, the CDR3 is TGCGCCAGCAGGGGTGACCGACCTTCTAGCACAGATACGCAGTATTTT. Translated: CASRGDRPSSTDTQYF.

This chain links TRBV6-5 with TRBJ2-5, with a tentative D call TRBD2 (6 bases). CDR1 is MNHEY and CDR2 is SVGAGI in the germline V gene. With 2 bases removed from V and 5 bases from J, the gap between germline ends came to 12 bases. This CDR3 has 14 amino acids. The CDR3 spells CASSYGRGVETQYF. DNA for the CDR3: TGTGCCAGCAGTTACGGGCGCGGGGTCGAGACCCAGTACTTC.

The V and J genes are TRBV5-1 and TRBJ2-5; possible D gene TRBD1, 6 bases. Germline V gene data show CDR1 as SGHRS and CDR2 as YFSETQ. CDR3 length equals 16 residues. The V end lost 0 bases, the J end lost 5 bases, and 17 bases lay between the germline ends. The CDR3 DNA follows: TGCGCCAGCAGCTTGGGGGCGGCAGGGGTGGTTGAGACCCAGTACTTC. Protein sequence: CASSLGAAGVVETQYF. Combining the CDR3 with reference TRBV5-1 and TRBJ2-5 gives the whole variable domain KAGVTQTPRYLIKTRGQQVTLSCSPISGHRSVSWYQQTPGQGLQFLFEYFSETQRNKGNFPGRFSGRQFSNSRSEMNVSTLELGDSALYLCASSLGAAGVVETQYFGPGTRLLVL.

J is TRBJ1-1 and V is TRBV19; TRBD1 might be the D (6 bases). The CDR3 is 12 amino acids. CDR1 LNHDA and CDR2 SQIVND come from the germline V gene (reference sequence). The V gene lost 5 bases and the J gene lost 8 bases, with 12 bases spanning the gap. CDR3 sequence (DNA): TGTGCCAGTAGTGATCACGGGACAGAAGCTTTCTTT. Residues: CASSDHGTEAFF. The variable domain in full, with the rest retrieved from reference TRBV19 and TRBJ1-1, is DGGITQSPKYLFRKEGQNVTLSCEQNLNHDAMYWYRQDPGQGLRLIYYSQIVNDFQKGDIAEGYSVSREKKESFPLTVTSAQKNPTAFYLCASSDHGTEAFFGQGTRLTVV.

This chain joins TRBV5-1 and TRBJ2-3; maybe TRBD2 (6 bases). The CDR3 extends over 12 amino acids. CDR1 SGHRS and CDR2 YFSETQ come from the germline V gene. V was cut by 0 bases and J by 11 bases, with 10 bases left in between. The CDR3 nucleotides read TGCGCCAGCAGCTTGGGACTAGAGGGGCAGTATTTT. Translated, it gives CASSLGLEGQYF.

This clone was recorded once. This chain's CDR3 is CASFTGGLATEAFF. In nucleotides, the CDR3 is TGTGCCAGCTTCACAGGCGGCTTGGCCACTGAAGCTTTCTTT. The V gene is TRBV7-9, the J gene TRBJ1-1; a weak D match, TRBD1 (5 bases). Germline CDR1 SEHNR, CDR2 FQNEAQ (reference sequence). Trimming removed 8 bases at V and 4 bases at J, with 17 bases between. CDR3 length: 14 residues.

The chain links TRBV13 to TRBJ2-7, with D hard to call. Per germline, CDR1 PRHDT and CDR2 FYEKMQ (reference sequence). V gave up 3 bases and J gave up 7 bases, with 16 bases separating them. The CDR3 spans 14 residues. CDR3 DNA sequence: TGTGCCAGCAGCTTTGGCAAATCACTGGCGGAGCAGTACTTC. It specifies CASSFGKSLAEQYF.

The V gene is TRBV6-5, the J gene TRBJ2-5; no firm D call. Germline V gene sequence: CDR1 MNHEY, CDR2 SVGAGI. V lost 6 bases and J lost 1, with 12 bases in between. The CDR3 sequence is 14 residues long. CDR3 coding DNA: TGTGCCAGCAGCCCAAGAAAACCCCAAGAGACCCAGTACTTC. Its translation: CASSPRKPQETQYF.

The CDR3 DNA follows: TGTGCCAGCAGCATAGGACAGACCACAACCTACGAGCAGTACTTC. Translating gives CASSIGQTTTYEQYF. The V call is TRBV5-5, the J call TRBJ2-7; D perhaps matches TRBD1 (6 bases). The CDR3 extends over 15 amino acids. V lost 4 bases to trimming and J lost 2 bases, with 16 bases between them. Per the germline V gene, CDR1 is SGHKS and CDR2 is YYEKEE (reference sequence). Together with reference TRBV5-5 and TRBJ2-7, the CDR3 gives the full variable domain: DAGVTQSPTHLIKTRGQQVTLRCSPISGHKSVSWYQQVLGQGPQFIFQYYEKEERGRGNFPDRFSARQFPNYSSELNVNALLLGDSALYLCASSIGQTTTYEQYFGPGTRLTVT.

The chain carries TRBV5-5 and TRBJ2-1; tentative D call: TRBD2 (5 bases). Between the trimmed V and J ends, which lost 1 base and 0 bases, there was a span of 8 bases. The CDR3 has 15 amino acids. From germline, CDR1 is SGHKS and CDR2 YYEKEE (reference sequence). The CDR3 loop reads CASSLRESSYNEQFF. Here the CDR3 DNA reads TGTGCCAGCAGCTTGAGGGAGAGCTCCTACAATGAGCAGTTCTTC.

The chain combines TRBV2 with TRBJ2-1; 8 nucleotides line up with TRBD1. CDR3 length equals 12 residues. Losses at the gene ends were 6 bases for V and 13 bases for J; bases not matched to a gene: 8. The germline V gene has CDR1 SNHLY and CDR2 FYNNEI. CDR3 protein: CASRGEAGGQFF. CDR3 DNA sequence: TGTGCCAGCAGGGGAGAGGCAGGGGGCCAGTTCTTC.

The chain is built from TRBV7-2 and TRBJ2-7; D ambiguous. CDR3 length: 15 amino acids. Germline V lookup: CDR1 SGHTA, CDR2 FQGNSA. V was trimmed by 1 base and J by 3 bases, leaving 13 bases between them. The CDR3 sequence is CASSLVSGTYYEQYF. The CDR3 nucleotides are TGTGCCAGCAGCTTAGTTTCAGGCACGTACTACGAGCAGTACTTC.

The rearrangement joins TRBV5-4 to TRBJ1-1; D is possibly TRBD1 (6 bases). Deletions cut 6 bases from V and 7 bases from J, with 22 bases between. This CDR3 contains 15 residues. Germline loops: CDR1 SGHNT, CDR2 YYREEE (reference sequence). CDR3 in amino acids: CASTRDGGPLGEAFF. The CDR3 bases are TGTGCCAGCACCCGAGACGGGGGCCCTCTCGGTGAAGCTTTCTTT.

J is TRBJ1-1 and V is TRBV11-2; the D is unclear. Trimming removed 1 base from V and 1 base from J, with 7 bases in between. In germline, CDR1 is SGHAT, CDR2 FQNNGV. The CDR3 totals 14 residues. CDR3 loop: CASSLVGWNTEAFF. CDR3 nucleotides: TGTGCCAGCAGCTTAGTTGGCTGGAACACTGAAGCTTTCTTT. The whole variable domain, remainder taken from reference TRBV11-2 and TRBJ1-1, is EAGVAQSPRYKIIEKRQSVAFWCNPISGHATLYWYQQILGQGPKLLIQFQNNGVVDDSQLPKDRFSAERLKGVDSTLKIQPAKLEDSAVYLCASSLVGWNTEAFFGQGTRLTVV.

The genes are TRBV5-1 and TRBJ2-7; D perhaps matches TRBD1 (5 bases). The CDR3 totals 14 residues. CDR1 is SGHRS, CDR2 YFSETQ, per germline. V was pared by 6 bases and J by 5 bases, with 18 bases between. CDR3 sequence (DNA): TGCGCCAGCACCGAAGGGGAAATCTGGGACGAGCAGTACTTC. Translation: CASTEGEIWDEQYF.